This TCR beta chain is drawn from a study of blood T cell repertoires in COVID-19. Turning to the study itself: COVID-19 samples, acute and convalescent, were from the United States, Italy and Spain.

TCRdb keeps only in-frame clones here, not all; method: immunoSEQ multiplex PCR. The repertoire holds 97,000 or so clones, with about 87% as singletons. V lost 4 bases and J lost 0; bases outside the gene matches: 10. The germline V gene has CDR1 SGHRS and CDR2 YFSETQ. CDR3 length: 17 amino acids. Material for sequencing was peripheral blood. The TCR was taken from a man between 50 and 59 years old with active or convalescent COVID-19. V usage is TRBV5-1 and J usage is TRBJ2-3; 8 bases are a match to TRBD1. CDR3 in amino acids: CASSPGTGAPSTDTQYF. The CDR3 DNA reads TGCGCCAGCAGCCCCGGGACAGGAGCTCCTAGCACAGATACGCAGTATTTT.